These 2 T cell receptor beta chains were sequenced from one sample in a study of Ad26.COV2.S vaccination and SARS-CoV-2 variants. The method was immunoSEQ multiplex PCR; TCRdb's version includes in-frame clones alone and lacks a portion of them. Altogether about 400,000 clones are present, 85% to 90% being singletons, with the ten largest covering 3.6%. Treatment described: 15 to 20 received Ad26.COV2.S at low or high dose, single or two shots; 5 received placebo; per-sample allocation not given. It was on day 63 after the first vaccine or placebo injection that samples were taken. The material was peripheral blood, obtained in a trial of Ad26.COV2.S vaccine versus placebo. All receptors derive from a person aged 18 to 59 who received the Ad26.COV2.S COVID-19 vaccine or a placebo.

This chain joins TRBV12-3 or TRBV12-4 and TRBJ1-3; D uncertain. The CDR3 contains 13 residues. V lost 1 base, J lost 5 bases, and 6 bases lay in between. The CDR3 here is CASSLGARNTIYF. The CDR3, as DNA: TGTGCCAGCAGTTTAGGGGCTAGAAACACCATATATTTT.

The chain couples TRBV18 to TRBJ2-3; 8 bases align to TRBD2. The J segment lost 4 bases and the V segment lost 1 base, leaving 7 bases of the junction unmatched. The germline V gene encodes CDR1 KGHSH and CDR2 LQKENI. The CDR3 sequence is 16 residues long. CDR3 in DNA: TGTGCCAGCTCACCACAACGGGGGGGCATGTCAGATACGCAGTATTTT. Translating it yields CASSPQRGGMSDTQYF.